This passage covers 28 T cell receptor beta chains from one sample sequenced in a study of brain T cells in children with intractable seizures. Method: immunoSEQ multiplex PCR; TCRdb's copy keeps in-frame clones and lacks some. This sample yields about 320,000 clones, of which 93% are seen a single time; about 6% belongs to the top ten. Stated time point: blood from clinic visit 5 months post-surgery; TSC patient then seizure free. The sequencing here drew on peripheral blood, taken 4 to 6 months after surgery. The receptors stem from a boy less than two years old with tuberous sclerosis and intractable seizures.

This clone has only one observation. J is TRBJ1-2 and V is TRBV5-1, with D possibly being TRBD1 (6 bases). Looked up from germline, CDR1 is SGHRS and CDR2 is YFSETQ. Trimming stripped 4 bases from V and 6 bases from J, with 16 bases between. CDR3 length: 14 amino acids. For the CDR3, the DNA is TGCGCCAGCAGCGTCTCCGGGGACACGAATGGCTACACCTTC. Its protein is CASSVSGDTNGYTF.

This chain uses TRBV21-1 with TRBJ2-3; the table's TRBD2 call for D was not verified on the DNA. TRBV21-1 is recorded as a pseudogene. This CDR3 has 16 amino acids. CDR3 sequence: CASSKVTGWGTDTQYF. The CDR3 coding sequence is TGTGCCAGCAGCAAAGTTACGGGTTGGGGCACAGATACGCAGTATTTT.

The chain employs TRBV5-1 and TRBJ1-6, with 11 positions matching TRBD1. V was pared by 3 bases and J by 10 bases, with 15 bases of the junction left unmatched. This CDR3 contains 18 residues. Germline CDR1 reads SGHRS; CDR2 reads YFSETQ. The CDR3: CASSSGRTGGTFLSPLHF. CDR3 coding DNA: TGCGCCAGCAGCTCGGGACGGACAGGGGGCACGTTCCTCTCACCCCTCCACTTT.

This chain joins TRBV7-8 and TRBJ1-6, with 8 positions matching TRBD1. V shed 5 bases and J 7 bases; nucleotides not matched to a gene: 7. CDR3 length: 15 residues. The germline gives CDR1 SGHVS, CDR2 FQNEAQ. The CDR3 DNA follows: TGTGCCAGCAGCGCGGGACAGGTGATCAATTCACCCCTCCACTTT. Its protein is CASSAGQVINSPLHF.

The rearrangement links TRBV11-2 to TRBJ1-1; the D is unclear. This CDR3 spans 13 amino acids. Germline V gene data show CDR1 as SGHAT and CDR2 as FQNNGV. V was shortened by 5 bases and J by 4 bases, with 11 bases between the two germline ends. CDR3 DNA: TGTGCCAGCAGCACTGACCGCCGCACTGAAGCTTTCTTT. Protein sequence: CASSTDRRTEAFF.

The rearrangement joins TRBV3-1 (or the pseudogene TRBV3-2) to TRBJ2-2; a possible D gene is TRBD2 (6 bases). Germline CDR1 and CDR2: LGHDT and YNNKEL (reference sequence). CDR3 length equals 15 residues. Trimming stripped 1 base from V and 3 bases from J, with 9 bases between. CDR3 in amino acids: CASSQGWGDTGELFF. The CDR3 DNA reads as TGTGCCAGCAGCCAAGGGTGGGGGGACACCGGGGAGCTGTTTTTT.

The chain combines TRBV7-9 with TRBJ2-7; D remains unclear. Germline values: CDR1 SEHNR, CDR2 FQNEAQ (reference sequence). The V end was cut by 6 bases, the J end by 6 bases, with 9 bases between. This CDR3 has 11 amino acids. CDR3 bases: TGTGCCAGCAGTTACGGACGCGAGCAGTACTTC. Its translation: CASSYGREQYF. Variable domain in full (rest from reference TRBV7-9 and TRBJ2-7): DTGVSQNPRHKITKRGQNVTFRCDPISEHNRLYWYRQTLGQGPEFLTYFQNEAQLEKSRLLSDRFSAERPKGSFSTLEIQRTEQGDSAMYLCASSYGREQYFGPGTRLTVT.

Points on this clone: The same CDR3 also results from other DNA sequences found in this sample. The chain combines TRBV19 with TRBJ1-5, with no clear D. This CDR3 spans 14 amino acids. Per the germline V gene, CDR1 is LNHDA and CDR2 is SQIVND (reference sequence). With 1 base removed from V and 3 bases from J, the gap between germline ends came to 7 bases. Written as DNA, the CDR3 is TGTGCCAGTAGTATAGGGGTCTCCAATCAGCCCCAGCATTTT. Encoded protein: CASSIGVSNQPQHF.

The gene calls are TRBV2 and TRBJ2-3; D is perhaps TRBD2 (5 bases). CDR1 is SNHLY and CDR2 is FYNNEI in the germline V gene. V gave up 6 bases and J gave up 4 bases, with 14 bases separating them. This CDR3 has 14 amino acids. Here the CDR3 DNA reads TGTGCCAGCAGCCCGGAGAGGGATCCAGATACGCAGTATTTT. Translation: CASSPERDPDTQYF.

The chain uses TRBV5-4 and TRBJ2-5, with 12 positions matching TRBD2. The J segment lost 5 bases and the V segment lost 1 base, leaving 9 bases of the junction unmatched. Germline CDR1 and CDR2: SGHNT and YYREEE (reference sequence). This CDR3 region has 17 residues. In nucleotides, the CDR3 is TGTGCCAGCAGCTTGAGGACTAGCGGGGCGCGCGAGGAGACCCAGTACTTC. As protein: CASSLRTSGAREETQYF.

This clone occurred once. The chain couples TRBV7-2 to TRBJ1-1; TRBD1 agrees at 8 bases. V lost 5 bases to trimming and J lost 0 bases; unmatched junction nucleotides: 14. This CDR3 contains 18 residues. Germline CDR1 reads SGHTA; CDR2 reads FQGNSA. In DNA form, the CDR3 reads TGTGCCAGCAGCGTAGACCCCAGGACAGGGTTAGTGAACACTGAAGCTTTCTTT. Its translation is CASSVDPRTGLVNTEAFF.

V gene TRBV9 combines with J gene TRBJ2-1; D is perhaps TRBD1 (6 bases). Germline CDR1 and CDR2: SGDLS and YYNGEE. This CDR3 is built from 19 residues. Trimming removed 6 bases from V and 3 bases from J, with 28 bases in between. The CDR3 region is CASTQFGTPIVVGYNEQFF. The CDR3 DNA reads TGTGCCAGCACTCAGTTCGGGACACCAATTGTTGTTGGCTACAATGAGCAGTTCTTC.

As DNA, the CDR3 is TGTGCCAGCAGCTCCTCAGCGAACACCGGGGAGCTGTTTTTT. It translates to CASSSSANTGELFF. The chain combines TRBV7-9 with TRBJ2-2; D gene unclear. The CDR3 spans 14 residues. In germline, CDR1 is SEHNR, CDR2 FQNEAQ (reference sequence). Trimming removed 4 bases at V and 0 bases at J, with 6 bases between.

Only a few counts were recorded for this clone. The rearrangement uses TRBV27 and TRBJ1-1; 7 positions agree with TRBD1. Germline V CDR1 and CDR2: MNHEY, SMNVEV (reference sequence). The V gene end was trimmed by 5 bases and the J gene end by 5 bases; junction bases not matched to a gene: 5. This CDR3 comprises 13 residues. The CDR3: CASSPNRGTEAFF. DNA for the CDR3: TGTGCCAGCAGTCCAAACAGGGGAACTGAAGCTTTCTTT.

The rearrangement uses TRBV12-1 and TRBJ2-4; the DNA was not compared with TRBD2, the D call given in the table. TRBV12-1 is a pseudogene locus. The CDR3 sequence is 18 residues long. The CDR3 DNA sequence: TGTGCCAGCAGCTTCAAAGAGGGACTAGCGGGTACCAAAAACATTCAGTACTTC. As protein: CASSFKEGLAGTKNIQYF.

CDR3 sequence: CASSSSWAQGAVNSPLHF. The CDR3 bases are TGTGCCAGCAGCTCCAGTTGGGCACAGGGGGCGGTTAATTCACCCCTCCACTTT. V is TRBV11-2 and J is TRBJ1-6; 9 bases map to TRBD1. Germline V CDR1 and CDR2: SGHAT, FQNNGV. The CDR3 runs 18 residues. V gave up 4 bases and J gave up 6 bases; unmatched junction bases: 13.

The V and J genes are TRBV4-2 and TRBJ1-3; unclear D gene. The V and J ends lost 2 bases and 8 bases respectively, with 31 bases between them. The germline CDR1 and CDR2 sequences are LGHNA and YNFKEQ. This CDR3 has 20 residues. The CDR3 sequence is CASSQLVGTESNLERDTIYF. CDR3 in DNA: TGTGCCAGCAGCCAATTAGTTGGAACAGAGTCCAACCTGGAACGGGACACCATATATTTT.

The chain is built from TRBV6-6 and TRBJ1-1; D is perhaps TRBD1 (6 bases). V lost 6 bases and J lost 4, with 18 bases in between. The CDR3 runs 15 residues. Per the germline V gene, CDR1 is MNHNY and CDR2 is SVGAGI (reference sequence). The CDR3 reads CASSRVGGASTEAFF. CDR3 sequence (DNA): TGTGCCAGCAGCCGCGTGGGGGGGGCGAGCACTGAAGCTTTCTTT.

V and J are TRBV7-9 and TRBJ2-1; the D is unclear. V lost 5 bases to trimming and J lost 0 bases, with 11 bases between them. In germline, CDR1 is SEHNR, CDR2 FQNEAQ (reference sequence). The CDR3 is 15 residues long. CDR3 sequence reads: CASSLTGSSYNEQFF. DNA of the CDR3: TGTGCCAGCAGCCTGACGGGTAGCTCCTACAATGAGCAGTTCTTC.

The chain links TRBV18 to TRBJ2-1, with 8 bases aligning to TRBD1. The CDR3 covers 17 residues. Germline V gives CDR1 KGHSH, CDR2 LQKENI. V dropped 3 bases and J dropped 0; count of bases not matched to a gene: 7. The DNA of the CDR3 is TGTGCCAGCTCACCGCAGGGGGCCCTTAGCTCCTACAATGAGCAGTTCTTC. Its translation: CASSPQGALSSYNEQFF.

The V call is TRBV5-1, the J call TRBJ2-7; TRBD1 agrees at 10 bases. V lost 0 bases, J lost 5 bases, and 5 bases stayed unmatched. Per germline, CDR1 SGHRS and CDR2 YFSETQ. The CDR3 consists of 15 residues. CDR3: CASSLVGTGVDEQYF. The CDR3 nucleotides are TGCGCCAGCAGCTTGGTTGGGACAGGGGTGGACGAGCAGTACTTC. The entire variable domain, with the rest obtained from reference TRBV5-1 and TRBJ2-7, is as follows: KAGVTQTPRYLIKTRGQQVTLSCSPISGHRSVSWYQQTPGQGLQFLFEYFSETQRNKGNFPGRFSGRQFSNSRSEMNVSTLELGDSALYLCASSLVGTGVDEQYFGPGTRLTVT.

The rearrangement joins TRBV9 to TRBJ2-5; D call uncertain. The germline CDR1 and CDR2 sequences are SGDLS and YYNGEE. CDR3 length equals 12 residues. With 9 bases removed from V and 8 bases from J, the gap between germline ends came to 17 bases. The DNA of the CDR3 is TGTGCCAACTCTACCGGCCCCTCAACCCAGTACTTC. This codes for CANSTGPSTQYF.

The CDR3 spells CASSRQTGQPQETQYF. The CDR3 DNA reads as TGTGCCAGCAGTCGCCAAACGGGACAGCCCCAAGAGACCCAGTACTTC. V gene TRBV27 combines with J gene TRBJ2-5; 7 bases agree with TRBD1. The V gene end was trimmed by 5 bases and the J gene end by 1 base; junction bases not matched to a gene: 10. Germline V gene sequence: CDR1 MNHEY, CDR2 SMNVEV (reference sequence). The CDR3 totals 16 residues.

This chain joins TRBV5-1 and TRBJ2-1; D possibly corresponds to TRBD1 (5 bases). V was cut by 7 bases and J by 6 bases, with 11 bases left in between. CDR1 and CDR2 (germline): SGHRS, YFSETQ. CDR3 length: 12 amino acids. The CDR3 sequence is CASGAVGNEQFF. The CDR3 nucleotides are TGCGCCAGCGGGGCAGTGGGCAATGAGCAGTTCTTC.

J is TRBJ1-1 and V is TRBV4-1; 9 bases are a match to TRBD1. CDR3 length: 14 residues. The ends lost 3 bases at V and 4 bases at J; junction bases unmatched: 3. Germline V gives CDR1 MGHRA, CDR2 YSYEKL. The CDR3 region is CASSHGTGSTEAFF. The CDR3 DNA follows: TGCGCCAGCAGCCACGGGACAGGGAGCACTGAAGCTTTCTTT.

J is TRBJ2-7 and V is TRBV5-1; D perhaps matches TRBD1 (6 bases). The CDR3 has 13 amino acids. Germline CDR1 is SGHRS and CDR2 is YFSETQ. V lost 0 bases to trimming and J lost 6 bases, with 10 bases between them. CDR3 nucleotide sequence: TGCGCCAGCAGCTTGGCCAAGGGGGTCGAGCAGTACTTC. As protein: CASSLAKGVEQYF.

This chain connects TRBV4-1 to TRBJ2-6; D is unclear. This CDR3 comprises 18 residues. V was clipped by 4 bases and J by 1 base, with 17 bases between them. Germline lookup yields CDR1 MGHRA and CDR2 YSYEKL. The CDR3 DNA sequence: TGCGCCAGCAGCCTTCGGGTCAGCCAGCAGTCTGGGGCCAACGTCCTGACTTTC. Its protein product is CASSLRVSQQSGANVLTF.

This clone was found once. The J gene is TRBJ2-5, the V gene TRBV12-5; tentatively, D is TRBD1 (6 bases). This CDR3 has 16 amino acids. V was clipped by 4 bases and J by 2 bases, with 17 bases between them. Germline CDR1 LGHNT, CDR2 FRNRAP. The CDR3 DNA is TGTGCTAGTGGTTCAGGGGTAGGAATGGTACAAGAGACCCAGTACTTC. It codes for CASGSGVGMVQETQYF.